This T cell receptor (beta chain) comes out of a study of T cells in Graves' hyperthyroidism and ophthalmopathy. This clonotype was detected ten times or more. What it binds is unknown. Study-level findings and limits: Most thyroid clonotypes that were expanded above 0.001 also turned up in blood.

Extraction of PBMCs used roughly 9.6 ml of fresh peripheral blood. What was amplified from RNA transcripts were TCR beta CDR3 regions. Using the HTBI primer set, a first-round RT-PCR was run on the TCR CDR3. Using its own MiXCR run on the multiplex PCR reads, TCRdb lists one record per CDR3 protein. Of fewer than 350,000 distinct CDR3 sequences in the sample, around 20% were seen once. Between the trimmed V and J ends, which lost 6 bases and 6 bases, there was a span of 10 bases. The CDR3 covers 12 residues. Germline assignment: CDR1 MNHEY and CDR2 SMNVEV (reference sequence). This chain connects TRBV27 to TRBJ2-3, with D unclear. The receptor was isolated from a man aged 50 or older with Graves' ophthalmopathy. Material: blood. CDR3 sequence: CASSPFGDTQYF. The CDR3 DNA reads TGTGCCAGCAGCCCCTTCGGGGATACGCAGTATTTT.